Below, 20 T cell receptor beta chains from the same sample are listed, as sequenced in a study of control samples from healthy donors and cancer patients. Some clones are missing from TCRdb's copy, which holds only in-frame ones; the method was immunoSEQ multiplex PCR. Of more than 90,000 clones detected, 75% to 90% appear once; the ten largest clones hold 7.8%. Sequenced material: blood. The receptors were sampled from a man aged 25-45 years in good health.

This chain links TRBV21-1 with TRBJ1-1; TRBD1, the table's D call, was not compared with the DNA. TRBV21-1 is labeled a pseudogene. The CDR3 has 13 residues. The CDR3 DNA sequence: TGTGCCAGCAGCTCTGGGACAGGCGCTGAAGCTTTCTTT. This gives the protein CASSSGTGAEAFF.

The chain is built from TRBV11-2 and TRBJ2-3; D tentatively fits TRBD1 or TRBD2 (5 bases each). CDR1 is SGHAT and CDR2 is FQNNGV in the germline V gene. This CDR3 has 16 residues. V was clipped by 2 bases and J by 4 bases, with 16 bases between them. This CDR3 reads CASSLQAWGSADTQYF. The CDR3 nucleotides read TGTGCCAGCAGCTTACAGGCCTGGGGGTCGGCAGATACGCAGTATTTT.

V and J are TRBV5-5 and TRBJ1-4; D possibly corresponds to TRBD1 (5 bases). In germline, CDR1 is SGHKS, CDR2 YYEKEE (reference sequence). This CDR3 region has 15 residues. The V end was cut by 0 bases, the J end by 6 bases, with 12 bases between. The CDR3 here is CASSLGSWGYEKLFF. In DNA form, the CDR3 reads TGTGCCAGCAGCTTGGGGTCGTGGGGGTATGAAAAACTGTTTTTT. The variable domain in full, with the rest retrieved from reference TRBV5-5 and TRBJ1-4, is DAGVTQSPTHLIKTRGQQVTLRCSPISGHKSVSWYQQVLGQGPQFIFQYYEKEERGRGNFPDRFSARQFPNYSSELNVNALLLGDSALYLCASSLGSWGYEKLFFGSGTQLSVL.

CDR3 in DNA: TGCGCCAGCACGTCCAAAAACATTCAGTACTTC. Its translation is CASTSKNIQYF. This chain joins TRBV5-1 and TRBJ2-4, with D unresolved. Germline CDR1 is SGHRS and CDR2 is YFSETQ. V shed 6 bases and J shed 2 bases, with 3 bases lying between them. The CDR3 has 11 amino acids.

The rearrangement joins TRBV2 to TRBJ1-4, with 11 bases that match TRBD1. The germline V gene has CDR1 SNHLY and CDR2 FYNNEI. V was pared by 8 bases and J by 7 bases, with 9 bases of the junction left unmatched. The CDR3 runs 15 residues. CDR3 nucleotide sequence: TGTGCCAGCGCAGCTTTCGGACAGGGGGCTGAAAAACTGTTTTTT. This translates into CASAAFGQGAEKLFF.

The V gene is TRBV27, the J gene TRBJ2-7; 7 positions agree with TRBD1. The germline V gene has CDR1 MNHEY and CDR2 SMNVEV (reference sequence). V lost 3 bases, J lost 2 bases, and 4 bases stayed unmatched. The CDR3 totals 14 residues. The CDR3 loop reads CASSFLGTAYEQYF. The CDR3 region has the DNA TGTGCCAGCAGTTTCCTAGGGACAGCCTACGAGCAGTACTTC.

CDR3 DNA: TGTGCCAGCGACAGGGTATATGAGCAGTTCTTC. This translates into CASDRVYEQFF. The gene calls are TRBV2 and TRBJ2-1, with 7 positions matching TRBD1. The CDR3 runs to 11 residues. Germline lookup yields CDR1 SNHLY and CDR2 FYNNEI. V lost 8 bases and J lost 8; bases outside the gene matches: 3.

The chain is built from TRBV7-6 and TRBJ1-1, with D possibly TRBD1 on 5 matching bases. The V gene lost 6 bases and the J gene lost 4 bases, with 12 bases spanning the gap. Germline CDR1 and CDR2: SGHVS and FNYEAQ. The CDR3 consists of 13 residues. The CDR3 here is CASSPTQGTEAFF. CDR3 nucleotides: TGTGCCAGCAGTCCAACCCAGGGCACTGAAGCTTTCTTT.

The V and J genes are TRBV5-1 and TRBJ1-1; maybe TRBD1 (5 bases). Trimming stripped 1 base from V and 8 bases from J, with 15 bases between. This CDR3 has 14 residues. Germline CDR1 reads SGHRS; CDR2 reads YFSETQ. DNA for the CDR3: TGCGCCAGCAGCTTGAGTACAGGTGCACTGGAAGCTTTCTTT. Encoded protein: CASSLSTGALEAFF.

The J gene is TRBJ1-2, the V gene TRBV24-1; TRBD1 is a possible D gene (5 bases). This CDR3 region has 14 residues. The germline V and J ends were trimmed by 4 bases and 5 bases, with 13 bases remaining between them. Germline V gene data show CDR1 as KGHDR and CDR2 as SFDVKD. The CDR3 nucleotides are TGTGCCACCAGTGACCCGGGACGGTTATATGGCTACACCTTC. Translated, it gives CATSDPGRLYGYTF.

This chain joins TRBV11-3 and TRBJ2-1; TRBD2 aligns across 7 bases. The CDR3 length is 20 residues. V was clipped by 5 bases and J by 7 bases; unmatched bases: 26. Germline-derived CDR1 and CDR2 are SGHNT and YENEEA. CDR3 DNA sequence: TGTGCCAGCAGCCCTGGGGTGTTTAGCGGGCACCCGGCCAGTAGGAATGAGCAGTTCTTC. Translation: CASSPGVFSGHPASRNEQFF.

The chain joins TRBV30 to TRBJ1-1, with 7 positions matching TRBD1. The ends lost 4 bases at V and 6 bases at J; junction bases unmatched: 11. The length of the CDR3 is 14 residues. Germline V gene lookup returns CDR1 GTSNPN and CDR2 SVGIG (reference sequence). CDR3 sequence (DNA): TGTGCCTGGACCCTCGGTACAGGGGTCCCTGAAGCTTTCTTT. Translating gives CAWTLGTGVPEAFF.

The rearrangement links TRBV28 to TRBJ1-5, with a weak D call TRBD1 (6 bases). The germline V and J ends were trimmed by 4 bases and 0 bases, with 13 bases remaining between them. This CDR3 spans 16 amino acids. The V gene's germline CDR1 is MDHEN and CDR2 SYDVKM. CDR3 region: CASSWGPRYSNQPQHF. CDR3 sequence (DNA): TGTGCCAGCAGTTGGGGGCCAAGATATAGCAATCAGCCCCAGCATTTT.

This chain joins TRBV29-1 and TRBJ2-1; D might be TRBD2 (5 bases). With 8 bases removed from V and 7 bases from J, the gap between germline ends came to 9 bases. Germline V gene data show CDR1 as SQVTM and CDR2 as ANQGSEA. The CDR3 contains 10 residues. This CDR3 is CSSSGNEQFF. For the CDR3, the DNA is TGCAGCTCCTCGGGGAATGAGCAGTTCTTC.

The chain employs TRBV5-4 and TRBJ1-1; D remains ambiguous. The CDR3 is 12 amino acids. The germline V and J ends were trimmed by 4 bases and 9 bases, with 13 bases remaining between them. Germline values: CDR1 SGHNT, CDR2 YYREEE (reference sequence). CDR3 region: CASSLGYEKAFF. The CDR3 DNA reads as TGTGCCAGCAGCCTGGGATATGAGAAAGCTTTCTTT.

In this sample, this clone turned up a few times. The V gene is TRBV5-1, the J gene TRBJ1-6; 10 nucleotides match TRBD1. Germline CDR1 SGHRS, CDR2 YFSETQ. The ends lost 0 bases at V and 9 bases at J; junction bases unmatched: 6. The CDR3 has 16 amino acids. As DNA, the CDR3 is TGCGCCAGCAGCTTGGCCGGGGACAGGGGTAGTTCACCCCTCCACTTT. Amino acid sequence: CASSLAGDRGSSPLHF.

J is TRBJ1-2 and V is TRBV4-1, with D perhaps matching TRBD1 (6 bases). CDR1 and CDR2 (germline): MGHRA, YSYEKL. CDR3 length: 16 amino acids. The V gene lost 3 bases and the J gene lost 4 bases, with 18 bases spanning the gap. The CDR3 sequence is CASSHPSWGLSYGYTF. CDR3 coding DNA: TGCGCCAGCAGCCATCCCTCCTGGGGGCTTTCCTATGGCTACACCTTC.

This chain links TRBV6-5 with TRBJ2-1; maybe TRBD1 (5 bases). CDR3 length equals 13 residues. The germline V gene encodes CDR1 MNHEY and CDR2 SVGAGI. The V and J ends lost 5 bases and 5 bases respectively, with 10 bases between them. CDR3 amino acids: CASSQTEHNEQFF. The CDR3 coding sequence is TGTGCCAGCAGTCAGACAGAGCACAATGAGCAGTTCTTC.

The J gene is TRBJ1-3, the V gene TRBV20-1, with D hard to call. The V end was cut by 3 bases, the J end by 0 bases, with 9 bases between. Germline loops: CDR1 DFQATT, CDR2 SNEGSKA (reference sequence). The CDR3 contains 14 residues. DNA of the CDR3: TGCAGTGCTAGTTTGTCCCACTCTGGAAACACCATATATTTT. It encodes CSASLSHSGNTIYF.

Worth noting for this clone: A junction boundary mismatches the germline segment, possibly from a read error. The chain joins TRBV30 to TRBJ1-1; no clear D gene. CDR1 and CDR2 from the germline V gene are GTSNPN and SVGIG (reference sequence). This CDR3 has 13 residues. CDR3 amino acids: CAWMRTVNTKAFF. CDR3 coding DNA: TGTGCCTGGATGAGGACGGTGAACACTAAAGCTTTCTTT.